The 8 T cell receptor beta chains below all came from one sample that was sequenced in a study of control samples from healthy donors and cancer patients. Sequenced by immunoSEQ multiplex PCR; TCRdb stores in-frame clones only, minus some. This table has 260,000 or so clones, roughly 82% appearing once. Source material: PBMCs. Source of these receptors: an older woman with lung cancer.

The rearrangement joins TRBV7-8 to TRBJ2-7, with D unresolved. The CDR3 contains 12 residues. Germline lookup yields CDR1 SGHVS and CDR2 FQNEAQ. V dropped 5 bases and J dropped 3 bases, with 8 bases sitting between them. This CDR3 is CASSPANYEQYF. The CDR3 bases are TGTGCCAGCAGCCCCGCTAACTACGAGCAGTACTTC.

V gene TRBV3-1 (or the pseudogene TRBV3-2) combines with J gene TRBJ2-7; TRBD2 matches at 7 bases. From germline, CDR1 is LGHDT and CDR2 YNNKEL (reference sequence). The V and J ends lost 6 bases and 5 bases, in that order; junction bases with no gene match: 13. The CDR3 is made up of 15 amino acids. CDR3 in DNA: TGTGCCAGCAGTACCACCTTGGCGGGAGTTAACGAGCAGTACTTC. Protein product: CASSTTLAGVNEQYF.

This chain joins TRBV24-1 and TRBJ2-3, with D tentatively TRBD1 (7 bases). In germline, CDR1 is KGHDR, CDR2 SFDVKD. This CDR3 spans 15 amino acids. Trimming pared 2 bases from V and 5 bases from J, leaving 13 bases between. The CDR3 region has the DNA TGTGCCACCAGTGATTATCGACAGGGAGGAGATACGCAGTATTTT. As protein: CATSDYRQGGDTQYF.

This clone was recorded a few times. The V and J genes are TRBV12-3 or TRBV12-4 and TRBJ1-5; 8 positions agree with TRBD1. The CDR3 length is 13 residues. After removal of 6 bases from V and 11 bases from J, the junction contained 9 bases not matched to a gene. CDR3 nucleotides: TGTGCCAGCAGCTTGACAGGGGCCCTGGCCCAGCATTTT. It yields the protein CASSLTGALAQHF.

The CDR3 coding sequence is TGCGCCAGCAGCTTACCGACAGGGGGCGGCGGCTACACCTTC. Translated: CASSLPTGGGGYTF. This rearrangement joins TRBV5-1 to TRBJ1-2, with 10 bases matching TRBD1. J gave up 8 bases and V 2 bases, and 6 bases lay outside the gene matches. CDR3 length equals 14 residues. Looked up from germline, CDR1 is SGHRS and CDR2 is YFSETQ.

This rearrangement joins TRBV2 to TRBJ2-1; the D gene is possibly TRBD2 (5 bases). The CDR3 length is 15 residues. The germline V gene has CDR1 SNHLY and CDR2 FYNNEI. V lost 4 bases to trimming and J lost 0 bases, with 10 bases between them. CDR3 region: CASSVASSSYNEQFF. The CDR3 nucleotides are TGTGCCAGCAGTGTAGCGTCAAGCTCCTACAATGAGCAGTTCTTC.

The chain carries TRBV29-1 and TRBJ1-4; D is uncertain. The V gene's germline CDR1 is SQVTM and CDR2 ANQGSEA. V was shortened by 4 bases and J by 10 bases, with 13 bases between the two germline ends. This CDR3 has 12 residues. The CDR3 DNA sequence: TGCAGCGTTGCCCCCGAAGGTGGAAAACTGTTTTTT. Amino acids: CSVAPEGGKLFF.

The table lists this clone with a few counts. This chain links TRBV7-2 with TRBJ2-7; 7 nucleotides match TRBD2. V was clipped by 4 bases and J by 6 bases; unmatched bases: 12. Germline V CDR1 and CDR2: SGHTA, FQGNSA. The CDR3 has 15 residues. The CDR3 region is CASSSPRGGRGEQYF. CDR3 nucleotide sequence: TGTGCCAGCAGCTCTCCCCGTGGAGGGAGGGGCGAGCAGTACTTC.